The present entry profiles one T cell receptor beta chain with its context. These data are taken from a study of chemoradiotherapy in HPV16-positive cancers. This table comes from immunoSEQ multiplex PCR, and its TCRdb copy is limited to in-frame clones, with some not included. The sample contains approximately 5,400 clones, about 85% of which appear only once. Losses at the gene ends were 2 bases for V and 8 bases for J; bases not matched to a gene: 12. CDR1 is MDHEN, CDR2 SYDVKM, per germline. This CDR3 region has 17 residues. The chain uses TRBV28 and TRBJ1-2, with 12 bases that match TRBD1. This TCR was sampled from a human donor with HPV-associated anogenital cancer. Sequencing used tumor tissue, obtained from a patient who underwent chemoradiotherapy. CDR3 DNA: TGTGCCAGCAGTTTAGGCGGGACAGGGGGCGCAATCGGGGGCTACACCTTC. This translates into CASSLGGTGGAIGGYTF.